These 4 T cell receptor beta chains were all obtained from the same sample, sequenced in a study of blood T cell repertoires in COVID-19. Sequencing was performed with immunoSEQ multiplex PCR; in TCRdb, only in-frame clones are kept and a portion is missing. The sample contains around 130,000 clones, 87% of which appear only once. Sequencing was carried out using peripheral blood. The origin of the receptors is a woman in her forties or fifties with acute or convalescent COVID-19.

The chain combines TRBV7-9 with TRBJ2-2; 10 nucleotides agree with TRBD2. Germline CDR1 reads SEHNR; CDR2 reads FQNEAQ (reference sequence). V shed 5 bases and J 4 bases; nucleotides not matched to a gene: 7. The CDR3 spans 16 residues. This CDR3 reads CASSPRTSGFTGELFF. DNA for the CDR3: TGTGCCAGCAGCCCCAGGACTAGCGGATTCACCGGGGAGCTGTTTTTT.

This clone was seen once. The V and J genes are TRBV7-6 and TRBJ1-3; the match to TRBD1 covers 7 bases. The CDR3 consists of 15 residues. Germline V gene lookup returns CDR1 SGHVS and CDR2 FNYEAQ. V lost 5 bases and J lost 0; bases outside the gene matches: 4. DNA for the CDR3: TGTGCCAGCAGCAGGGGGCTGAGCTCTGGAAACACCATATATTTT. Translating gives CASSRGLSSGNTIYF. Variable domain in full (rest from reference TRBV7-6 and TRBJ1-3): GAGVSQSPRYKVTKRGQDVALRCDPISGHVSLYWYRQALGQGPEFLTYFNYEAQQDKSGLPNDRFSAERPEGSISTLTIQRTEQRDSAMYRCASSRGLSSGNTIYFGEGSWLTVV.

Of note for this clone: Other DNA sequences in this sample translate to the same CDR3. This sequence joins TRBV5-1 and TRBJ2-3; no firm D call. Germline CDR1 SGHRS, CDR2 YFSETQ. The V end was cut by 4 bases, the J end by 3 bases, with 9 bases between. The CDR3 is 13 amino acids. DNA of the CDR3: TGCGCCAGCAGCCTGACTGGGACAGATACGCAGTATTTT. This translates into CASSLTGTDTQYF.

The chain uses TRBV18 and TRBJ1-1, with unresolved D. Germline V gene sequence: CDR1 KGHSH, CDR2 LQKENI. V dropped 3 bases and J dropped 11 bases, with 16 bases sitting between them. This CDR3 has 13 amino acids. In nucleotides, the CDR3 is TGTGCCAGCTCACCTTGGAGGCAGGAACCTGCTTTCTTT. It codes for CASSPWRQEPAFF.